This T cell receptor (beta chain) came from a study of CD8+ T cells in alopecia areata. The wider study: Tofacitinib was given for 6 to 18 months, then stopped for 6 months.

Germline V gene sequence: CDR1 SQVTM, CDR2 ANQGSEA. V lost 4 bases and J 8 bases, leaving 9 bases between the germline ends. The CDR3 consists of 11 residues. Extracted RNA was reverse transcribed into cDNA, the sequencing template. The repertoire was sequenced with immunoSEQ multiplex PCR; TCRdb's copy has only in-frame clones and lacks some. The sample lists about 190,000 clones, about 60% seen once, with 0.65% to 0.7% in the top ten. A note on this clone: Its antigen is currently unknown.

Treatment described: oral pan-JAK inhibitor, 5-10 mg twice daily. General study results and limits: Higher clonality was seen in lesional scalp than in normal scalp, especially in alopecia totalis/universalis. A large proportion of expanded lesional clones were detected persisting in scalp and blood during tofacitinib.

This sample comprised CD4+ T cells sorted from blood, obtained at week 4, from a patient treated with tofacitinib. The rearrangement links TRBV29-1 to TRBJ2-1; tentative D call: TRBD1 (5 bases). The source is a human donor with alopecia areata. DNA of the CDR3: TGCAGCGTTGTTGGGGCCGATGAGCAGTTCTTC. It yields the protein CSVVGADEQFF.